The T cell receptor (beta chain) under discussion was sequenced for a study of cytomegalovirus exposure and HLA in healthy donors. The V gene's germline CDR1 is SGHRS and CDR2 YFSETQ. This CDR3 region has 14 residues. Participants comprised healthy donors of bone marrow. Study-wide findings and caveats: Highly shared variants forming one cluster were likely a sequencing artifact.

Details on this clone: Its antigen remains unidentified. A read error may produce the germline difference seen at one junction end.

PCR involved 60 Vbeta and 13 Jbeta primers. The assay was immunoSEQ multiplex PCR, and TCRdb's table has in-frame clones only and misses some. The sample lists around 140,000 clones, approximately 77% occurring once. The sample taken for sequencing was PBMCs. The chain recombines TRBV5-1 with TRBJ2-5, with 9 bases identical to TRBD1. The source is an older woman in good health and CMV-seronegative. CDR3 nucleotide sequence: TGCGCCAGCAGCTGGGACAGGGAGCAAGGGACCCAGTACTTC. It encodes CASSWDREQGTQYF.